A single sample is the source of the 27 T cell receptor beta chains below, sequenced in a study of shared clonotypes between healthy human individuals. Using immunoSEQ multiplex PCR, the repertoire was profiled, and TCRdb retains in-frame clones only, with some absent. The table lists about 1.5 million clones, 95% to 99% of them singletons. Sequencing was done on a sample of naive CD4+ T cells sorted from blood. The subset is: CD45RA+ positively selected. Receptor source: a man between 25 and 39 years old in good health.

The chain employs TRBV29-1 and TRBJ2-2, with a tentative D call TRBD1 (6 bases). Looked up from germline, CDR1 is SQVTM and CDR2 is ANQGSEA. CDR3 length: 13 amino acids. Trimming took off 6 bases at V and 6 bases at J, with 14 bases between the two ends. The CDR3 region has the DNA TGCAGCGTCCGTACAGGGATCGCCGGGGAGCTGTTTTTT. It codes for CSVRTGIAGELFF.

This chain connects TRBV27 to TRBJ2-1, with 9 positions matching TRBD2. V lost 3 bases and J lost 8; bases outside the gene matches: 5. Germline lookup yields CDR1 MNHEY and CDR2 SMNVEV (reference sequence). This CDR3 is 14 amino acids long. CDR3: CASSFLAGLYEQFF. CDR3 DNA sequence: TGTGCCAGCAGTTTTCTAGCGGGATTGTATGAGCAGTTCTTC.

CDR3 in amino acids: CASSSTKNTEAFF. CDR3 bases: TGTGCCAGCAGCTCCACAAAGAACACTGAAGCTTTCTTT. This chain connects TRBV7-9 to TRBJ1-1, with D unclear. This CDR3 is 13 amino acids long. CDR1 and CDR2 from the germline V gene are SEHNR and FQNEAQ (reference sequence). The V gene lost 4 bases and the J gene lost 1 base, with 7 bases spanning the gap.

The CDR3 region has the DNA TGTGCCAGCAGTCCACACACGGGACAGGCCAATCAGCCCCAGCATTTT. It specifies CASSPHTGQANQPQHF. The chain combines TRBV28 with TRBJ1-5, with 8 bases lining up with TRBD1. CDR3 length equals 16 residues. The germline V gene has CDR1 MDHEN and CDR2 SYDVKM. V dropped 5 bases and J dropped 3; count of bases not matched to a gene: 9.

This chain joins TRBV6-1 and TRBJ2-7; weak D call: TRBD1 (7 bases). Germline loops: CDR1 MNHNS, CDR2 SASEGT. V was pared by 3 bases and J by 6 bases, with 21 bases between. This CDR3 comprises 16 residues. CDR3 coding DNA: TGTGCCAGCAGTGACCGGAGGGGGCACAGGCGGGGCGAGCAGTACTTC. It yields the protein CASSDRRGHRRGEQYF.

This rearrangement joins TRBV5-4 to TRBJ2-7; 10 nucleotides agree with TRBD2. This CDR3 contains 15 residues. Germline V gives CDR1 SGHNT, CDR2 YYREEE (reference sequence). J was trimmed by 4 bases and V by 0 bases; bases with no gene match: 4. CDR3 nucleotide sequence: TGTGCCAGCAGCTTGGGACTAGCGGGCAAATACGAGCAGTACTTC. This sequence encodes CASSLGLAGKYEQYF.

This chain links TRBV5-4 with TRBJ1-1; 9 bases line up with TRBD1. Per the germline V gene, CDR1 is SGHNT and CDR2 is YYREEE (reference sequence). This CDR3 region has 16 residues. Trimming cost V 3 bases and J 0 bases; bases outside gene matches: 6. The CDR3 region is CASSYGQGTMNTEAFF. The CDR3 DNA reads TGTGCCAGCAGCTACGGACAGGGGACGATGAACACTGAAGCTTTCTTT.

The CDR3 DNA sequence: TGCGCCACCGCAGAACCGGGACAGTACAATCAGCCCCAGCATTTT. It yields the protein CATAEPGQYNQPQHF. The rearrangement joins TRBV10-2 to TRBJ1-5; 7 bases agree with TRBD1. The CDR3 length is 15 residues. V shed 10 bases and J 3 bases; nucleotides not matched to a gene: 12. Germline V gene sequence: CDR1 WSHSY, CDR2 SAAADI.

The chain couples TRBV7-2 to TRBJ2-7, with D maybe TRBD1 (5 bases). Trimming pared 1 base from V and 1 base from J, leaving 14 bases between. The CDR3 consists of 16 residues. CDR1 and CDR2 from the germline V gene are SGHTA and FQGNSA. The CDR3 DNA sequence: TGTGCCAGCAGCTTAGTAGGGGCGACAGAGTCCTACGAGCAGTACTTC. This sequence encodes CASSLVGATESYEQYF. The full variable domain, completed using reference TRBV7-2 and TRBJ2-7, is GAGVSQSPSNKVTEKGKDVELRCDPISGHTALYWYRQSLGQGLEFLIYFQGNSAPDKSGLPSDRFSAERTGGSVSTLTIQRTQQEDSAVYLCASSLVGATESYEQYFGPGTRLTVT.

The V gene is TRBV18, the J gene TRBJ2-1; a weak D match, TRBD1 (8 bases). CDR1 and CDR2 (germline): KGHSH, LQKENI. V was cut by 8 bases and J by 0 bases, with 14 bases left in between. The CDR3 extends over 15 amino acids. CDR3 DNA sequence: TGTGCCAGCCGGCGGGGGACAGGCTCCTACAATGAGCAGTTCTTC. This gives the protein CASRRGTGSYNEQFF.

The chain links TRBV19 to TRBJ2-5; no firm D call. Germline CDR1 reads LNHDA; CDR2 reads SQIVND (reference sequence). The V gene lost 4 bases and the J gene lost 9 bases, with 15 bases spanning the gap. This CDR3 contains 13 residues. The CDR3 protein is CASSTDASTAQYF. DNA of the CDR3: TGTGCCAGTAGTACGGACGCCTCCACGGCCCAGTACTTC.

The chain joins TRBV9 to TRBJ2-3, with TRBD1 identical over 11 bases. CDR1 and CDR2 (germline): SGDLS, YYNGEE. The CDR3 is 16 residues long. Trimming took 4 bases from V and 4 from J; bases not matched to a gene: 8. In DNA, the CDR3 is TGTGCCAGCAGCTCAGGGGACAGGGGGGTCCCAGATACGCAGTATTTT. Amino acids: CASSSGDRGVPDTQYF. The full variable domain, in which reference TRBV9 and TRBJ2-3 provide the parts outside the CDR3, is DSGVTQTPKHLITATGQRVTLRCSPRSGDLSVYWYQQSLDQGLQFLIQYYNGEERAKGNILERFSAQQFPDLHSELNLSSLELGDSALYFCASSSGDRGVPDTQYFGPGTRLTVL.

The chain employs TRBV7-2 and TRBJ2-3, with D perhaps given as TRBD1 or TRBD2 (5 bases each). The CDR3 runs to 12 residues. Germline V gene lookup returns CDR1 SGHTA and CDR2 FQGNSA. Trimming removed 3 bases at V and 11 bases at J, with 12 bases between. The CDR3 region is CASSFEGQRQYF. The CDR3 bases are TGTGCCAGCAGCTTCGAGGGGCAGAGGCAGTATTTT. The complete variable domain, with remaining parts taken from reference TRBV7-2 and TRBJ2-3, reads GAGVSQSPSNKVTEKGKDVELRCDPISGHTALYWYRQSLGQGLEFLIYFQGNSAPDKSGLPSDRFSAERTGGSVSTLTIQRTQQEDSAVYLCASSFEGQRQYFGPGTRLTVL.

This clone has a single count. The chain uses TRBV6-5 and TRBJ2-5; D assignment may be TRBD1 or TRBD2 (5 bases each). The CDR3 length is 12 residues. CDR1 is MNHEY and CDR2 is SVGAGI in the germline V gene. V lost 4 bases, J lost 10 bases, and 13 bases lay in between. The CDR3 DNA is TGTGCCAGCAGTTTTTCGTGGGGGATCCAGTACTTC. Its protein product is CASSFSWGIQYF.

V and J are TRBV18 and TRBJ2-7, with D unclear. Between the trimmed V and J ends, which lost 6 bases and 3 bases, there was a span of 9 bases. This CDR3 has 12 residues. Germline V CDR1 and CDR2: KGHSH, LQKENI. The CDR3 nucleotides are TGTGCCAGCTCCCTACAGCGCTACGAGCAGTACTTC. Its translation: CASSLQRYEQYF. Supplemented by reference TRBV18 and TRBJ2-7, the full variable domain reads NAGVMQNPRHLVRRRGQEARLRCSPMKGHSHVYWYRQLPEEGLKFMVYLQKENIIDESGMPKERFSAEFPKEGPSILRIQQVVRGDSAAYFCASSLQRYEQYFGPGTRLTVT.

In the case of this clone: At the DNA level, this CDR3 is encoded by other sequences in the same sample as well. The chain recombines TRBV2 with TRBJ2-7; no definite D call. The CDR3 is 12 amino acids. Trimming stripped 3 bases from V and 4 bases from J, with 7 bases between. Germline loops: CDR1 SNHLY, CDR2 FYNNEI. CDR3 sequence (DNA): TGTGCCAGCAGTGACTACCGATACGAGCAGTACTTC. Encoded protein: CASSDYRYEQYF.

J is TRBJ2-1 and V is TRBV6-6; D is unresolved. Germline V gene lookup returns CDR1 MNHNY and CDR2 SVGAGI (reference sequence). The V end lost 2 bases, the J end lost 5 bases, and 10 bases lay between the germline ends. The CDR3 consists of 14 residues. DNA for the CDR3: TGTGCCAGCAGTTACGGTGACGCTGACAATGAGCAGTTCTTC. Translating gives CASSYGDADNEQFF.

CDR3 DNA: TGTGCCAGCAGCCCTGAATCGCTCAGGATAGGCGAGACCCAGTACTTC. This translates into CASSPESLRIGETQYF. This chain joins TRBV5-4 and TRBJ2-5; D remains ambiguous. Germline V gene lookup returns CDR1 SGHNT and CDR2 YYREEE (reference sequence). CDR3 length: 16 amino acids. The germline V and J ends were trimmed by 4 bases and 5 bases, with 21 bases remaining between them. Based on the CDR3 plus reference TRBV5-4 and TRBJ2-5, the full variable domain is ETGVTQSPTHLIKTRGQQVTLRCSSQSGHNTVSWYQQALGQGPQFIFQYYREEENGRGNFPPRFSGLQFPNYSSELNVNALELDDSALYLCASSPESLRIGETQYFGPGTRLLVL.

The chain is built from TRBV12-5 and TRBJ2-1; 7 nucleotides line up with TRBD2. The CDR3 covers 16 residues. Losses at the gene ends were 4 bases for V and 4 bases for J; bases not matched to a gene: 10. Looked up from germline, CDR1 is LGHNT and CDR2 is FRNRAP. This CDR3 reads CASGSPSGGEYNEQFF. In DNA, the CDR3 is TGTGCTAGTGGTTCACCCAGTGGGGGGGAATACAATGAGCAGTTCTTC.

The genes are TRBV6-4 and TRBJ1-1, with D possibly matching TRBD1 (6 bases). The CDR3 covers 15 residues. The germline CDR1 and CDR2 sequences are MRHNA and SNTAGT. Trimming shortened V by 10 bases and J by 7 bases, and 25 bases separated the two germline ends. The chain's CDR3 is CATRTGTGPRFEAFF. DNA of the CDR3: TGTGCCACCAGAACGGGAACAGGGCCCCGCTTTGAAGCTTTCTTT.

This chain connects TRBV5-1 to TRBJ2-1, with 15 bases fitting TRBD2. Germline assignment: CDR1 SGHRS and CDR2 YFSETQ. V lost 0 bases, J lost 5 bases, and 6 bases stayed unmatched. The CDR3 spans 18 residues. The CDR3 reads CASSLAPGTSGRNNEQFF. The CDR3 DNA reads as TGCGCCAGCAGCTTGGCCCCCGGGACTAGCGGGAGGAACAATGAGCAGTTCTTC.

The V and J genes are TRBV10-3 and TRBJ2-1; 9 bases map to TRBD2. The V segment lost 3 bases and the J segment 7 bases; nucleotides outside the gene matches: 13. The CDR3 spans 17 residues. CDR1 ENHRY and CDR2 SYGVKD come from the germline V gene. This CDR3 reads CAISDELLAGIANEQFF. The DNA for the CDR3 is TGTGCCATCAGTGATGAACTTCTAGCGGGAATCGCGAATGAGCAGTTCTTC.

The V and J genes are TRBV7-9 and TRBJ2-3, with 8 nucleotides matching TRBD2. Germline loops: CDR1 SEHNR, CDR2 FQNEAQ (reference sequence). Trimming removed 1 base from V and 5 bases from J; junction bases left unmatched: 5. This CDR3 region has 15 residues. CDR3: CASSLERGRRDTQYF. CDR3 DNA sequence: TGTGCCAGCAGCTTAGAGCGGGGGCGGAGAGATACGCAGTATTTT.

Note on this clone: Other DNA sequences in this sample translate to the same CDR3. The rearrangement uses TRBV30 and TRBJ2-3; D not resolved. The CDR3 has 12 amino acids. CDR1 GTSNPN and CDR2 SVGIG come from the germline V gene (reference sequence). V lost 3 bases to trimming and J lost 1 base, with 5 bases between them. DNA of the CDR3: TGTGCCTGGAGCCCGGGCACAGATACGCAGTATTTT. Encoded protein: CAWSPGTDTQYF. Full variable domain (outside the CDR3, taken from reference TRBV30 and TRBJ2-3): SQTIHQWPATLVQPVGSPLSLECTVEGTSNPNLYWYRQAAGRGLQLLFYSVGIGQISSEVPQNLSASRPQDRQFILSSKKLLLSDSGFYLCAWSPGTDTQYFGPGTRLTVL.

The chain recombines TRBV27 with TRBJ2-7; D may be TRBD1 (5 bases). The CDR3 has 13 amino acids. CDR1 MNHEY and CDR2 SMNVEV come from the germline V gene (reference sequence). Deletions cut 0 bases from V and 4 bases from J, with 7 bases between. The CDR3 region has the DNA TGTGCCAGCAGTTTATCACAGGCATACGAGCAGTACTTC. Translated: CASSLSQAYEQYF.

Worth noting for this clone: This may be a read error, as it is one base from a much larger clone. The V and J genes are TRBV28 and TRBJ2-7, with D unresolved. From germline, CDR1 is MDHEN and CDR2 SYDVKM. The V gene lost 4 bases and the J gene lost 6 bases, with 7 bases spanning the gap. The CDR3 totals 11 residues. CDR3 in DNA: TGTGCCAGCAGTTCCCCCTTCGAGCAGTACTTC. Encoded protein: CASSSPFEQYF.

The V call is TRBV7-2, the J call TRBJ2-3, with D perhaps given as TRBD1 or TRBD2 (5 bases each). The CDR3 runs to 15 residues. The germline CDR1 and CDR2 sequences are SGHTA and FQGNSA. The ends were cut back, 5 bases at V and 0 bases at J, with 12 bases in the middle. The CDR3 bases are TGTGCCAGCAGCCATTCGGGACGGAGCACAGATACGCAGTATTTT. It is translated as CASSHSGRSTDTQYF.